This note documents a single TCR beta chain sequence. The repertoire was sequenced with immunoSEQ multiplex PCR; TCRdb's copy has only in-frame clones and lacks some. The profile covers 40,000 to 55,000 clones, with about 93% appearing a single time and about a quarter taken by the ten largest. This sample stems from a study of control samples from healthy donors and cancer patients. Germline loops: CDR1 MDHEN, CDR2 SYDVKM. Trimming took 7 bases from V and 1 from J, leaving 13 bases between them. This CDR3 is built from 14 residues. The sample was PBMCs. V and J are TRBV28 and TRBJ1-1; D is perhaps TRBD1 (6 bases). The clonotype comes from a woman between 45 and 60 years old with head and neck cancer. This chain's CDR3 is CASTGGYWNTEAFF. In DNA, the CDR3 is TGTGCCAGCACGGGGGGCTATTGGAACACTGAAGCTTTCTTT.